Shown below are 30 T cell receptor beta chains from a single sample sequenced in a study of blood T cells in healthy people across ages. The second PCR ran about 6 to 11 cycles with a sample-barcoded 5' primer and J-beta primers. MiXCR, applied by TCRdb to the 5' RACE reads, yields one record per CDR3 protein. This sample has roughly 650,000 distinct CDR3 sequences, with about 30% found just once. Sequenced input: blood. These receptors came from a woman of 80 years or more in good health.

The sample holds a few counts of this clonotype. The rearrangement joins TRBV6-5 to TRBJ2-5, with 7 nucleotides matching TRBD2. Germline V gene lookup returns CDR1 MNHEY and CDR2 SVGAGI. This CDR3 has 13 residues. Trimming removed 4 bases from V and 11 bases from J; junction bases left unmatched: 10. The CDR3: CASSLPLAREQYF. In DNA form, the CDR3 reads TGTGCCAGCAGTTTACCGCTAGCGCGGGAGCAGTACTTC.

The sample holds many counts of this clonotype. The chain couples TRBV6-2 or TRBV6-3 to TRBJ2-7; TRBD1 agrees at 9 bases. The CDR3 sequence is 17 residues long. Germline V lookup: CDR1 MNHEY, CDR2 SVGEGT. V shed 5 bases and J 0 bases; nucleotides not matched to a gene: 11. The CDR3 loop reads CASSPGQGIRSSYEQYF. In DNA form, the CDR3 reads TGTGCCAGCAGTCCGGGACAGGGAATACGAAGCTCCTACGAGCAGTACTTC.

Worth noting for this clonotype: Compared with germline, one end of the junction differs, possibly owing to a read error. This chain links TRBV6-2 or TRBV6-3 with TRBJ1-6, with D maybe TRBD1 (5 bases). This CDR3 region has 15 residues. Per the germline V gene, CDR1 is MNHEY and CDR2 is SVGEGT. The CDR3 nucleotides read TGTGGCAGCAGTCCCGGGACGGCGAAAAATTTACCCCTCCACTTT. Translation: CGSSPGTAKNLPLHF.

For this clonotype: A much larger clone lies one base from this, so it may be a read error. The chain uses TRBV7-2 and TRBJ2-3; 10 bases align to TRBD2. This CDR3 has 17 residues. Unmatched junction bases numbered 11, after V lost 2 bases and J lost 6 bases. Germline assignment: CDR1 SGHTA and CDR2 FQGNSA. In DNA, the CDR3 is TGTGCCAGCAGCTTAATTTTCAGCGGGGGGGCACACGATACGCAGTATTTT. This gives the protein CASSLIFSGGAHDTQYF.

Worth noting for this clonotype: Being one base from a much bigger clone, this may be a read error. The chain uses TRBV11-2 and TRBJ1-2; a weak D match, TRBD1 (6 bases). V was trimmed by 5 bases and J by 4 bases, leaving 11 bases between them. Germline V gene sequence: CDR1 SGHAT, CDR2 FQNNGV. The length of the CDR3 is 13 residues. The CDR3 sequence is CASSTGTCYGYTF. The CDR3 DNA reads TGTGCCAGCAGCACCGGGACATGCTATGGCTACACCTTC.

V is TRBV7-2 and J is TRBJ1-2; D might be TRBD1 (6 bases). The CDR3 extends over 15 amino acids. CDR1 and CDR2 (germline): SGHTA, FQGNSA. The germline V and J ends were trimmed by 0 bases and 3 bases, with 11 bases remaining between them. CDR3 bases: TGTGCCAGCAGCTTAGCGCGACAGGCATACTATGGCTACACCTTC. It codes for CASSLARQAYYGYTF.

This clonotype was recorded many times. The CDR3 sequence: CSARDSTSSTDTQYF. Here the CDR3 DNA reads TGCAGTGCTAGAGATTCGACTAGCTCGACAGATACGCAGTATTTT. The chain uses TRBV20-1 and TRBJ2-3, with TRBD2 identical over 7 bases. This CDR3 has 15 amino acids. Germline V lookup: CDR1 DFQATT, CDR2 SNEGSKA (reference sequence). V shed 0 bases, J shed 3 bases, and the junction held 6 bases outside the gene matches.

The rearrangement uses TRBV30 and TRBJ2-4; possibly TRBD1 or TRBD2 for D (5 bases each). The end of the DNA aligns better with TRBJ2-5, so the J call may be wrong. The CDR3 length is 13 residues. CDR1 and CDR2 (germline): GTSNPN, SVGIG (reference sequence). The CDR3 is CAWTPQWGETQYF. CDR3 DNA sequence: TGTGCCTGGACCCCCCAGTGGGGGGAGACCCAGTACTTC.

This clonotype was recorded a few times. The rearrangement uses TRBV4-1 and TRBJ1-2; D unclear. The CDR3 covers 15 residues. V was cut by 0 bases and J by 1 base, with 9 bases left in between. CDR1 and CDR2 from the germline V gene are MGHRA and YSYEKL. DNA for the CDR3: TGCGCCAGCAGCCAAGATCAAAGCCGTAACTATGGCTACACCTTC. Translated, it gives CASSQDQSRNYGYTF.

There are many counts of this clonotype. The chain combines TRBV7-2 with TRBJ2-1; 10 bases align to TRBD1. With 5 bases clipped from V and 5 bases from J, the junction kept 6 bases outside the gene matches. The CDR3 extends over 15 amino acids. CDR1 is SGHTA, CDR2 FQGNSA, per germline. The CDR3 region is CASSTTGTGDNEQFF. CDR3 nucleotides: TGTGCCAGCAGCACTACCGGGACAGGGGACAATGAGCAGTTCTTC. Together with reference TRBV7-2 and TRBJ2-1, the CDR3 gives the full variable domain: GAGVSQSPSNKVTEKGKDVELRCDPISGHTALYWYRQSLGQGLEFLIYFQGNSAPDKSGLPSDRFSAERTGGSVSTLTIQRTQQEDSAVYLCASSTTGTGDNEQFFGPGTRLTVL.

The chain uses TRBV4-1 and TRBJ2-1; D is ambiguous. CDR1 MGHRA and CDR2 YSYEKL come from the germline V gene. Trimming shortened V by 0 bases and J by 7 bases, and 7 bases separated the two germline ends. The CDR3 contains 13 residues. CDR3 in DNA: TGCGCCAGCAGCCAAGATTTGGAGAATGAGCAGTTCTTC. Its protein product is CASSQDLENEQFF.

With regard to this clonotype: A clone one base away is much larger, so this may be a read error. The CDR3 region is CAGSWRGHGDEQFF. CDR3 bases: TGTGCCGGCAGCTGGCGGGGTCACGGCGATGAGCAGTTCTTC. The chain joins TRBV7-6 to TRBJ2-1; D may be TRBD2 (6 bases). This CDR3 is 14 amino acids long. The V gene's germline CDR1 is SGHVS and CDR2 FNYEAQ. Full variable domain (rest looked up from reference TRBV7-6 and TRBJ2-1): GAGVSQSPRYKVTKRGQDVALRCDPISGHVSLYWYRQALGQGPEFLTYFNYEAQQDKSGLPNDRFSAERPEGSISTLTIQRTEQRDSAMYRCAGSWRGHGDEQFFGPGTRLTVL.

The V call is TRBV2, the J call TRBJ1-4; possibly TRBD1 for D (6 bases). With 7 bases removed from V and 4 bases from J, the gap between germline ends came to 16 bases. The CDR3 loop spans 15 amino acids. The germline gives CDR1 SNHLY, CDR2 FYNNEI. CDR3 bases: TGTGCCAGCACGAAGGATGGCAGGGGTAATGAAAAACTGTTTTTT. Amino acid sequence: CASTKDGRGNEKLFF.

The CDR3 here is CSARGGAAYNEQFF. CDR3 coding DNA: TGCAGTGCCCGCGGGGGGGCTGCCTACAATGAGCAGTTCTTC. The chain uses TRBV20-1 and TRBJ2-1; 9 bases map to TRBD2. The CDR3 has 14 amino acids. Germline loops: CDR1 DFQATT, CDR2 SNEGSKA (reference sequence). With 6 bases clipped from V and 2 bases from J, the junction kept 5 bases outside the gene matches.

This clonotype has just one count. The chain couples TRBV7-8 to TRBJ1-2, with D unresolved. There are 16 residues in the CDR3. V was pared by 1 base and J by 6 bases, with 18 bases between. Germline V gene sequence: CDR1 SGHVS, CDR2 FQNEAQ. CDR3 sequence reads: CASSLVLWGAEDGYTF. CDR3 sequence (DNA): TGTGCCAGCAGCTTAGTATTATGGGGTGCGGAGGATGGCTACACCTTC.

This sequence joins TRBV7-2 and TRBJ2-4; TRBD2 aligns across 7 bases. The DNA end is more similar to TRBJ2-7, so the J call may be wrong. The CDR3 totals 16 residues. Looked up from germline, CDR1 is SGHTA and CDR2 is FQGNSA. CDR3 DNA sequence: TGTGCCAGCAGCTCCTACCTTAGCGGGTTCTCCTACGAGCAGTACTTC. Translation gives CASSSYLSGFSYEQYF.

This chain joins TRBV7-9 and TRBJ1-1, with D unresolved. CDR1 SEHNR and CDR2 FQNEAQ come from the germline V gene (reference sequence). Trimming pared 4 bases from V and 11 bases from J, leaving 17 bases between. The CDR3 has 13 residues. The CDR3 reads CASSSTEEWEAFF. CDR3 nucleotide sequence: TGTGCCAGCAGCTCCACAGAGGAATGGGAGGCTTTCTTT.

Of note for this clonotype: A single base separates this from a much larger clone, so it may be a read error. V is TRBV30 and J is TRBJ2-3; maybe TRBD2 (6 bases). The CDR3 runs to 15 residues. Trimming pared 0 bases from V and 0 bases from J, leaving 10 bases between. The germline gives CDR1 GTSNPN, CDR2 SVGIG (reference sequence). In DNA form, the CDR3 reads TGTGCCTGGAGTGTAGGGGAGGCAAGCACAGATACGCAGTATTTT. It yields the protein CAWSVGEASTDTQYF. The full variable domain, with the rest looked up from reference TRBV30 and TRBJ2-3, is SQTIHQWPATLVQPVGSPLSLECTVEGTSNPNLYWYRQAAGRGLQLLFYSVGIGQISSEVPQNLSASRPQDRQFILSSKKLLLSDSGFYLCAWSVGEASTDTQYFGPGTRLTVL.

Details on this clonotype: A much larger clone differs from this one at a single base, so this may be a read error. No conserved phenylalanine or tryptophan is present at the end of the CDR3, so a read error is the likely explanation. V usage is TRBV7-9 and J usage is TRBJ1-2; 7 bases agree with TRBD1. Losses at the gene ends were 5 bases for V and 7 bases for J; bases not matched to a gene: 10. There are 14 residues in the CDR3. CDR1 is SEHNR, CDR2 FQNEAQ, per germline (reference sequence). The CDR3 spells CASSPDRVQVGYTC. In DNA form, the CDR3 reads TGTGCCAGCAGCCCCGACAGGGTTCAGGTTGGCTACACCTGC.

On this clonotype: With a much larger clone just one base away, this may be a read error. The chain joins TRBV9 to TRBJ2-1, with 8 bases lining up with TRBD2. Germline V gene lookup returns CDR1 SGDLS and CDR2 YYNGEE. The V segment lost 4 bases and the J segment 7 bases; nucleotides outside the gene matches: 13. This CDR3 is built from 16 residues. Here the CDR3 DNA reads TGTGCCAGCAGCCTTTTCTCCGGGGGGGTGGTTAATGAGCAGTTCTTC. This codes for CASSLFSGGVVNEQFF.

At least ten counts were recorded for this clonotype. The CDR3 here is CASSRGPTAKGEKLFF. DNA for the CDR3: TGTGCCAGCAGCCGAGGTCCGACAGCAAAGGGTGAAAAACTGTTTTTT. The chain is built from TRBV27 and TRBJ1-4; TRBD1 might be the D (5 bases). The germline V gene has CDR1 MNHEY and CDR2 SMNVEV (reference sequence). The V end lost 6 bases, the J end lost 7 bases, and 21 bases lay between the germline ends. This CDR3 is 16 amino acids long.

This rearrangement joins TRBV7-9 to TRBJ2-7; TRBD1 is a possible D gene (6 bases). V was cut by 6 bases and J by 4 bases, with 19 bases left in between. From germline, CDR1 is SEHNR and CDR2 FQNEAQ (reference sequence). The length of the CDR3 is 15 residues. The CDR3 is CASSLGGKNIYEQYF. CDR3 DNA sequence: TGTGCCAGCAGTCTTGGGGGCAAAAATATTTACGAGCAGTACTTC.

With respect to this clonotype: Sequence at one end of the junction differs from germline and may be a read error. The chain employs TRBV3-1 and TRBJ2-5; possible D gene TRBD2, 6 bases. The CDR3 contains 16 residues. The germline gives CDR1 LGHDT, CDR2 YNNKEL (reference sequence). This chain's CDR3 is CASRQELAGRRETQYF. CDR3 sequence (DNA): TGTGCCAGCAGACAAGAATTGGCGGGAAGGCGGGAGACCCAGTACTTC.

V usage is TRBV20-1 and J usage is TRBJ1-1; TRBD1 might be the D (5 bases). Germline CDR1 DFQATT, CDR2 SNEGSKA (reference sequence). V lost 0 bases to trimming and J lost 1 base, with 15 bases between them. The length of the CDR3 is 16 residues. Written as DNA, the CDR3 is TGCAGTGCTAGAGACCCAGACAGCCCTCAGAACACTGAAGCTTTCTTT. This sequence encodes CSARDPDSPQNTEAFF.

Points on this clonotype: At one of its ends the junction is not consistent with the germline gene, which may arise from a read error. The chain combines TRBV3-1 with TRBJ2-6; 7 bases are shared with TRBD1. The CDR3 spans 18 residues. The germline V gene has CDR1 LGHDT and CDR2 YNNKEL (reference sequence). The CDR3 loop reads CASSHPTGLASGADVLTF. CDR3 nucleotide sequence: TGTGCCAGCAGCCACCCGACAGGGTTAGCATCTGGGGCCGACGTCCTGACTTTC.

This clonotype was seen ten or more times. V is TRBV6-5 and J is TRBJ2-6; 9 nucleotides line up with TRBD1. CDR1 is MNHEY and CDR2 is SVGAGI in the germline V gene. CDR3 length: 22 residues. J lost 0 bases, V lost 4 bases, and 19 bases had no gene match. The CDR3 nucleotides read TGTGCCAGCAGTTCCCCCGGGGAAACACAGGGGGCCCCCCACTCTGGGGCCAACGTCCTGACTTTC. Its translation is CASSSPGETQGAPHSGANVLTF.

This clonotype was detected many times. The CDR3 nucleotides read TGTGCCAGCAGTGAAGTTCGCACTAGCTTCCCCGGCCAAGAGACCCAGTACTTC. This encodes CASSEVRTSFPGQETQYF. The V and J genes are TRBV6-1 and TRBJ2-5, with a tentative D call TRBD2 (6 bases). The CDR3 extends over 18 amino acids. V was shortened by 1 base and J by 1 base, with 19 bases between the two germline ends. CDR1 and CDR2 from the germline V gene are MNHNS and SASEGT.

The chain employs TRBV5-4 and TRBJ1-1, with a possible D match to TRBD1 (6 bases). The CDR3 extends over 12 amino acids. The germline V gene encodes CDR1 SGHNT and CDR2 YYREEE (reference sequence). V shed 4 bases and J shed 6 bases, with 10 bases lying between them. CDR3 in amino acids: CASSVDSSEAFF. The DNA of the CDR3 is TGTGCCAGCAGCGTGGACAGCTCTGAAGCTTTCTTT.

This clonotype was seen once. V and J are TRBV7-9 and TRBJ2-5, with D perhaps matching TRBD1 or TRBD2 (6 bases each). The V and J ends lost 0 bases and 5 bases respectively, with 13 bases between them. This CDR3 is built from 15 residues. Germline-derived CDR1 and CDR2 are SEHNR and FQNEAQ (reference sequence). CDR3 DNA sequence: TGTGCCAGCAGCTTAGCGAGGGGGGCAGGGGAGACCCAGTACTTC. It specifies CASSLARGAGETQYF.

The sample holds many counts of this clonotype. The chain is built from TRBV6-2 or TRBV6-3 and TRBJ2-5; tentative D call: TRBD2 (6 bases). Per germline, CDR1 MNHEY and CDR2 SVGEGT. Trimming cost V 6 bases and J 2 bases, with 19 bases left between them. The CDR3 sequence is 16 residues long. Here the CDR3 DNA reads TGTGCCAGCAGCTTACTAGCTCCCGGACGGCAAGAGACCCAGTACTTC. It codes for CASSLLAPGRQETQYF.